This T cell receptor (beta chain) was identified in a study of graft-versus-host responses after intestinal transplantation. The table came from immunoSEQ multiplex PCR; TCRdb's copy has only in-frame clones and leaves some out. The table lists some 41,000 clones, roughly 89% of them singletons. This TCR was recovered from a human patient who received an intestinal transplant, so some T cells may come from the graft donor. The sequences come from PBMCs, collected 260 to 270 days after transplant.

Written as DNA, the CDR3 is TGTGCCAGCAGCGGACAGGCAAGCTCCTACAATGAGCAGTTCTTC. This encodes CASSGQASSYNEQFF. V usage is TRBV27 and J usage is TRBJ2-1, with 7 bases matching TRBD1. Germline trimming cut 6 bases from V and 0 bases from J; bases unmatched to any gene: 5. Germline V gene sequence: CDR1 MNHEY, CDR2 SMNVEV (reference sequence). CDR3 length: 15 amino acids.